The 8 T cell receptor beta chains listed next were all sequenced from one sample in a study of shared clonotypes between healthy human individuals. Assay used: immunoSEQ multiplex PCR; TCRdb lists only in-frame clones, some missing. This sample has 950,000 to 1,300,000 clones, with under 80% found just once. Material: memory CD4+ T cells sorted from blood. Noted subset: CD45RA-negative fraction. The source of these receptors is a man aged 18 to 29 in good health.

The rearrangement uses TRBV5-1 and TRBJ1-2, with D possibly matching TRBD1 (6 bases). Trimming removed 5 bases at V and 0 bases at J, with 14 bases between. This CDR3 comprises 15 residues. Germline V gene sequence: CDR1 SGHRS, CDR2 YFSETQ. CDR3 DNA sequence: TGCGCCAGCAGTACCGGGACATTAACTAACTATGGCTACACCTTC. It codes for CASSTGTLTNYGYTF.

This clone was counted at least ten times. This sequence joins TRBV30 and TRBJ2-3; D unclear. The CDR3 is 13 amino acids. The V end was cut by 1 base, the J end by 4 bases, with 9 bases between. Germline V gene sequence: CDR1 GTSNPN, CDR2 SVGIG (reference sequence). The CDR3 protein is CAWSARSADTQYF. Here the CDR3 DNA reads TGTGCCTGGAGTGCCAGATCCGCAGATACGCAGTATTTT.

To note about this clone: Other DNA sequences within the sample encode an identical CDR3. This chain connects TRBV5-1 to TRBJ1-2, with a tentative D call TRBD1 (6 bases). Germline loops: CDR1 SGHRS, CDR2 YFSETQ. The CDR3 sequence is 14 residues long. V lost 4 bases and J 5 bases, leaving 15 bases between the germline ends. In DNA, the CDR3 is TGCGCCAGCAGCCCCGAGGGGGGCGGGTATGGCTACACCTTC. Residues: CASSPEGGGYGYTF.

The gene calls are TRBV10-1 and TRBJ1-5; D is unclear. Germline V gives CDR1 WNHNN, CDR2 SYGVQD (reference sequence). V was pared by 4 bases and J by 0 bases, with 16 bases between. This CDR3 region has 17 residues. The CDR3 is CASSGTTTAYSNQPQHF. DNA for the CDR3: TGCGCCAGCAGTGGTACAACGACCGCCTATAGCAATCAGCCCCAGCATTTT.

This clone has only a few counts. The V call is TRBV5-4, the J call TRBJ2-6; the D is unclear. CDR3 length equals 16 residues. CDR1 is SGHNT and CDR2 is YYREEE in the germline V gene (reference sequence). V dropped 1 base and J dropped 1 base, with 9 bases sitting between them. The CDR3 is CASSLTRDSGANVLTF. CDR3 coding DNA: TGTGCCAGCAGCTTGACAAGGGATTCTGGGGCCAACGTCCTGACTTTC.

V and J are TRBV29-1 and TRBJ2-7, with TRBD2 identical over 12 bases. CDR1 SQVTM and CDR2 ANQGSEA come from the germline V gene. After removal of 7 bases from V and 5 bases from J, the junction contained 6 bases not matched to a gene. The CDR3 runs 13 residues. CDR3 coding DNA: TGCAGCGCCCGACTAGCGGGAGTCCACGAGCAGTACTTC. Protein: CSARLAGVHEQYF.

V and J are TRBV28 and TRBJ2-5; tentative D call: TRBD2 (5 bases). The V and J ends lost 5 bases and 1 base respectively, with 11 bases between them. The V gene's germline CDR1 is MDHEN and CDR2 SYDVKM. This CDR3 is 14 amino acids long. The CDR3 DNA reads TGTGCCAGCAGTGGTAGGGCGGGCCAAGAGACCCAGTACTTC. This gives the protein CASSGRAGQETQYF. Using reference TRBV28 and TRBJ2-5 for the parts outside the CDR3, the full variable domain is DVKVTQSSRYLVKRTGEKVFLECVQDMDHENMFWYRQDPGLGLRLIYFSYDVKMKEKGDIPEGYSVSREKKERFSLILESASTNQTSMYLCASSGRAGQETQYFGPGTRLLVL.

This sequence joins TRBV14 and TRBJ2-7; D is undetermined. Deletions cut 1 base from V and 2 bases from J, with 9 bases between. Germline values: CDR1 SGHDN, CDR2 FVKESK. The CDR3 contains 14 residues. CDR3 DNA sequence: TGTGCCAGCAGCCAAGTGCCAAGGACCTACGAGCAGTACTTC. Protein: CASSQVPRTYEQYF.